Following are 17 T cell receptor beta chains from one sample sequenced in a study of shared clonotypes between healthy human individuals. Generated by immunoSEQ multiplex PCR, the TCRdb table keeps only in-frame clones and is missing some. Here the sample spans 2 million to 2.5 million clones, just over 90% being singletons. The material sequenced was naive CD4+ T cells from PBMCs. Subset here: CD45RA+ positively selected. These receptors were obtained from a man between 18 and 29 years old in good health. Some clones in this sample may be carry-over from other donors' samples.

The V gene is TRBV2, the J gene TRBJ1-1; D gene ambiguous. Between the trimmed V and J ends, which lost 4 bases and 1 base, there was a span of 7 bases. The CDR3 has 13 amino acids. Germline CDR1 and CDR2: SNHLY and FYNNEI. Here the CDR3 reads CASSGNRNTEAFF. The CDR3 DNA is TGTGCCAGCAGTGGCAACAGGAACACTGAAGCTTTCTTT.

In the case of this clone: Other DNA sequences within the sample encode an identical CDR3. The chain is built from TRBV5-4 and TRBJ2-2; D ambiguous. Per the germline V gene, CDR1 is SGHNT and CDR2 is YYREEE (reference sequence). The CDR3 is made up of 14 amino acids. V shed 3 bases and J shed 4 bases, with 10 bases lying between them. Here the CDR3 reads CASSSPTGTGELFF. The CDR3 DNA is TGTGCCAGCAGCTCTCCCACGGGCACCGGGGAGCTGTTTTTT.

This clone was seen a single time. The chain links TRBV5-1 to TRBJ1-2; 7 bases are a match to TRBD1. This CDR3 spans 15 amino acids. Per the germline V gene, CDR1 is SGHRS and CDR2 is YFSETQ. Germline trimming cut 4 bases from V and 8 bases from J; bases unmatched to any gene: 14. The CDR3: CASSPDTGTASGYTF. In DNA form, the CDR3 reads TGCGCCAGCAGCCCCGATACCGGGACAGCCTCCGGCTACACCTTC.

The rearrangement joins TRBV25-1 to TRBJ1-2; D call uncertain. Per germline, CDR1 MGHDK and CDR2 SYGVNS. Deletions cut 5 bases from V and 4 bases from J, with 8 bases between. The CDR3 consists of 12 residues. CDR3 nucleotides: TGTGCCAGCAGTTCCGGGCGCTATGGCTACACCTTC. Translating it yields CASSSGRYGYTF.

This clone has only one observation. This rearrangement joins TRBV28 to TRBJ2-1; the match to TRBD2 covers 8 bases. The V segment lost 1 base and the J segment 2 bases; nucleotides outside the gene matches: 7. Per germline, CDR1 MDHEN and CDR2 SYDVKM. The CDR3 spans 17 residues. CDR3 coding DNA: TGTGCCAGCAGTTTATTAGGAAGCGGGAGCGCCTACAATGAGCAGTTCTTC. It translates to CASSLLGSGSAYNEQFF.

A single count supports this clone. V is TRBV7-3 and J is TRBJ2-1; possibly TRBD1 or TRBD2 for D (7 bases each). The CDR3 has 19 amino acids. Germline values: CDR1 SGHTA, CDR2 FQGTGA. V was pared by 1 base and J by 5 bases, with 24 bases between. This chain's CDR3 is CASSLKGGGVPLGDNEQFF. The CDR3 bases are TGTGCCAGCAGCTTAAAGGGAGGGGGCGTACCTCTTGGGGACAATGAGCAGTTCTTC.

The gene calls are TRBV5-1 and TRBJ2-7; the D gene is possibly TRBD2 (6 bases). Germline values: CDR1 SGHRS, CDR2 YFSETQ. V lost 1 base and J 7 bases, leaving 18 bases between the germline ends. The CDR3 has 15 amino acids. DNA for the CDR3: TGCGCCAGCAGCTTGTTAGGGTGGGGAGGTAAGGAGCAGTACTTC. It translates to CASSLLGWGGKEQYF.

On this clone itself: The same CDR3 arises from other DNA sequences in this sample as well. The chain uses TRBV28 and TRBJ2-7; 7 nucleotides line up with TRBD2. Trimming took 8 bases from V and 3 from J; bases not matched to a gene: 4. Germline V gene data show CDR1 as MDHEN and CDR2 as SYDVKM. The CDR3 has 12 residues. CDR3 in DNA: TGTGCCAGCTCACCGGGGGGCTACGAGCAGTACTTC. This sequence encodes CASSPGGYEQYF.

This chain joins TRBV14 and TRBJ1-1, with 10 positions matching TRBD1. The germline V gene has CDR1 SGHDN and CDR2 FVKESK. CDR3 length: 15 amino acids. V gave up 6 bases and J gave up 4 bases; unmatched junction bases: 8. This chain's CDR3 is CASRPGQGSGTEAFF. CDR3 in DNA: TGTGCCAGCAGACCGGGACAGGGGTCAGGCACTGAAGCTTTCTTT.

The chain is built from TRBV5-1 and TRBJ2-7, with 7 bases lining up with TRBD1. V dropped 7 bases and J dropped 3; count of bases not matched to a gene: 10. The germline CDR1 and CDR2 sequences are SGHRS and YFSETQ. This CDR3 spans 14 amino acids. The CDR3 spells CASARGPEDYEQYF. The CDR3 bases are TGCGCCAGCGCTAGGGGGCCGGAGGACTACGAGCAGTACTTC.

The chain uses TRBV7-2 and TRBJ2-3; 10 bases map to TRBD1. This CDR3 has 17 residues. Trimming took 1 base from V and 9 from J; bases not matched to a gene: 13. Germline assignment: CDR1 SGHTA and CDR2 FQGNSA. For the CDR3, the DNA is TGTGCCAGCAGCTTAGGGGAGACAGGGGGCAGGGGAAGAACGCAGTATTTT. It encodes CASSLGETGGRGRTQYF.

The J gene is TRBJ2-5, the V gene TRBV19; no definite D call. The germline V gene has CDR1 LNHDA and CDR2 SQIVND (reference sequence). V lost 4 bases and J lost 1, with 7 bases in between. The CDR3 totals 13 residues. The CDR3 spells CASSKLVQETQYF. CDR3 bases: TGTGCCAGTAGTAAGCTAGTCCAAGAGACCCAGTACTTC.

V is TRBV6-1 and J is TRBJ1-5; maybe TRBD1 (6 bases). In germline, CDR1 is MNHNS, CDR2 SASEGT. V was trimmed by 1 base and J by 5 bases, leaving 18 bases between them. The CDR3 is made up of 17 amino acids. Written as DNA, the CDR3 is TGTGCCAGCAGTGAAGGATCGATTTCAGGGGAAGATCAGCCCCAGCATTTT. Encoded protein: CASSEGSISGEDQPQHF.

CDR3 region: CASTLITRLSSGNTIYF. CDR3 DNA sequence: TGTGCCAGCACCCTCATAACTCGGCTTTCCTCTGGAAACACCATATATTTT. The rearrangement joins TRBV7-2 to TRBJ1-3; D call uncertain. The V gene's germline CDR1 is SGHTA and CDR2 FQGNSA. The ends were cut back, 7 bases at V and 0 bases at J, with 19 bases in the middle. This CDR3 is built from 17 residues.

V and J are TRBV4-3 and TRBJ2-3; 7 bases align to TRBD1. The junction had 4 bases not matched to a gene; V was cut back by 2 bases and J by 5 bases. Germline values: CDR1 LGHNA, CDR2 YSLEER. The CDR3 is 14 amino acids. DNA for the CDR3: TGCGCCAGCAGCCAAAGGGGGCAGGTAGATACGCAGTATTTT. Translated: CASSQRGQVDTQYF.

CDR3 sequence reads: CASSFTGRAGETQYF. In nucleotides, the CDR3 is TGTGCCAGCAGCTTTACCGGGAGGGCCGGGGAGACCCAGTACTTC. This sequence joins TRBV5-8 and TRBJ2-5; 8 positions match TRBD2. Germline assignment: CDR1 SGHTS and CDR2 YDEGEE. V dropped 2 bases and J dropped 5; count of bases not matched to a gene: 8. This CDR3 region has 15 residues.

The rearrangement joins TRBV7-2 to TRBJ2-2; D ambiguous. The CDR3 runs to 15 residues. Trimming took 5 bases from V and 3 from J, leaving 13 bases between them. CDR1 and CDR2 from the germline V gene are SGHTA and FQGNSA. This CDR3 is CASSVRPSYTGELFF. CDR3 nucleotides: TGTGCCAGCAGCGTCAGACCGTCTTACACCGGGGAGCTGTTTTTT.